A single sample gave rise to the 20 T cell receptor beta chains below, sequenced in a study of cytomegalovirus exposure and HLA in healthy donors. TCRdb's table, derived via immunoSEQ multiplex PCR, lists solely in-frame clones and lacks some. The sample yields around 120,000 clones, around 86% seen once. Material for sequencing was PBMCs. The source of these receptors is a man younger than 35 in good health and CMV-seronegative.

The chain carries TRBV5-6 and TRBJ2-7; 10 bases map to TRBD1. Germline V CDR1 and CDR2: SGHDT, YYEEEE. This CDR3 has 15 amino acids. Trimming removed 1 base from V and 2 bases from J; junction bases left unmatched: 3. The CDR3 region is CASSLRGQGTYEQYF. CDR3 coding DNA: TGTGCCAGCAGCTTGAGGGGACAGGGGACCTACGAGCAGTACTTC.

This clone appeared a few times. V gene TRBV19 combines with J gene TRBJ1-1; 8 bases match TRBD1. Germline lookup yields CDR1 LNHDA and CDR2 SQIVND (reference sequence). CDR3 length: 10 residues. V was pared by 7 bases and J by 13 bases, with 5 bases of the junction left unmatched. The CDR3 protein is CASTGQGLFF. In DNA, the CDR3 is TGTGCCAGTACCGGACAGGGCCTTTTCTTT. Variable domain in full (rest from reference TRBV19 and TRBJ1-1): DGGITQSPKYLFRKEGQNVTLSCEQNLNHDAMYWYRQDPGQGLRLIYYSQIVNDFQKGDIAEGYSVSREKKESFPLTVTSAQKNPTAFYLCASTGQGLFFGQGTRLTVV.

V and J are TRBV9 and TRBJ2-5, with D perhaps TRBD2 (5 bases). This CDR3 contains 14 residues. In germline, CDR1 is SGDLS, CDR2 YYNGEE. V lost 0 bases and J 4 bases, leaving 10 bases between the germline ends. This CDR3 is CASSVGAAPETQYF. CDR3 coding DNA: TGTGCCAGCAGCGTAGGAGCGGCCCCAGAGACCCAGTACTTC.

The chain has TRBV5-1 and TRBJ2-7; 11 bases map to TRBD2. Germline-derived CDR1 and CDR2 are SGHRS and YFSETQ. The CDR3 has 17 amino acids. Trimming took 2 bases from V and 2 from J; bases not matched to a gene: 9. CDR3 in DNA: TGCGCCAGCAGCTTACTAACTAGCGGGAGTTCGACCTACGAGCAGTACTTC. Translation: CASSLLTSGSSTYEQYF.

The chain joins TRBV5-1 to TRBJ1-4; TRBD1 matches at 7 bases. The V gene's germline CDR1 is SGHRS and CDR2 YFSETQ. The CDR3 loop spans 14 amino acids. Trimming at V came to 1 base and at J to 8 bases, leaving 5 bases not matched to a gene. The CDR3 reads CASSLRQGGEKLFF. DNA for the CDR3: TGCGCCAGCAGCTTGCGACAGGGAGGCGAAAAACTGTTTTTT.

This clone was seen a few times. The CDR3 protein is CASSLPGQGSSTGELFF. CDR3 DNA: TGTGCCAGTAGTCTCCCGGGACAGGGATCGAGCACCGGGGAGCTGTTTTTT. V usage is TRBV19 and J usage is TRBJ2-2; 9 bases are a match to TRBD1. Per germline, CDR1 LNHDA and CDR2 SQIVND (reference sequence). The CDR3 sequence is 17 residues long. The ends lost 5 bases at V and 4 bases at J; junction bases unmatched: 11.

The chain carries TRBV11-2 and TRBJ2-7; D is ambiguous. V shed 5 bases and J shed 0 bases, with 14 bases lying between them. The CDR3 spans 15 residues. The germline V gene encodes CDR1 SGHAT and CDR2 FQNNGV. In DNA form, the CDR3 reads TGTGCCAGCAGCCAAGAGGAAAGCCTCTCCTACGAGCAGTACTTC. Protein sequence: CASSQEESLSYEQYF.

The chain is built from TRBV7-2 and TRBJ2-5, with D maybe TRBD1 (6 bases). The germline V and J ends were trimmed by 5 bases and 1 base, with 14 bases remaining between them. The CDR3 sequence is 15 residues long. Per germline, CDR1 SGHTA and CDR2 FQGNSA. This CDR3 is CASSPRTVIQETQYF. CDR3 DNA: TGTGCCAGCAGCCCGAGGACAGTTATCCAAGAGACCCAGTACTTC.

The rearrangement joins TRBV18 to TRBJ1-3, with D possibly TRBD1 on 5 matching bases. Germline V gene lookup returns CDR1 KGHSH and CDR2 LQKENI. V was clipped by 2 bases and J by 14 bases, with 22 bases between them. The CDR3 runs 15 residues. CDR3 DNA sequence: TGTGCCAGCTCACCAAAAGGATCACAGACAGTGCCCTTATATTTT. The encoded protein is CASSPKGSQTVPLYF.

The chain couples TRBV27 to TRBJ2-7; 11 bases are shared with TRBD2. CDR1 MNHEY and CDR2 SMNVEV come from the germline V gene (reference sequence). The CDR3 loop spans 15 amino acids. V was clipped by 5 bases and J by 9 bases; unmatched bases: 12. CDR3 DNA: TGTGCCAGCAGTCCACCGGGACTAGCGGCCGTTGGGCAGTACTTC. Translating it yields CASSPPGLAAVGQYF.

This rearrangement joins TRBV27 to TRBJ2-2; D is perhaps TRBD1 (6 bases). In germline, CDR1 is MNHEY, CDR2 SMNVEV (reference sequence). Trimming removed 1 base from V and 4 bases from J, with 13 bases in between. The CDR3 consists of 16 residues. The chain's CDR3 is CASSLWQGLGTGELFF. In DNA form, the CDR3 reads TGTGCCAGCAGTTTATGGCAGGGGCTCGGCACCGGGGAGCTGTTTTTT.

The V call is TRBV11-2, the J call TRBJ2-7; TRBD2 might be the D (5 bases). The germline CDR1 and CDR2 sequences are SGHAT and FQNNGV. The length of the CDR3 is 14 residues. Trimming took 1 base from V and 5 from J, leaving 12 bases between them. CDR3 bases: TGTGCCAGCAGCTTAGCCGGGATAAGCGACGAGCAGTACTTC. Protein sequence: CASSLAGISDEQYF.

The CDR3 sequence is CASSDGDFTDTQYF. In nucleotides, the CDR3 is TGTGCCAGCAGTGACGGGGACTTCACAGATACGCAGTATTTT. V usage is TRBV6-1 and J usage is TRBJ2-3; perhaps TRBD2 as D (6 bases). V lost 3 bases and J 2 bases, leaving 9 bases between the germline ends. The germline V gene encodes CDR1 MNHNS and CDR2 SASEGT. The CDR3 runs to 14 residues.

The CDR3 nucleotides are TGTGCCAGCAGTGAAGCGGCGGGGGGACCCTACGAGCAGTACTTC. This encodes CASSEAAGGPYEQYF. The chain carries TRBV6-1 and TRBJ2-7, with TRBD2 matching over 8 bases. The V segment lost 0 bases and the J segment 2 bases; nucleotides outside the gene matches: 3. The CDR3 contains 15 residues. Germline CDR1 reads MNHNS; CDR2 reads SASEGT.

This clone was seen many times. The gene calls are TRBV2 and TRBJ2-3; 9 nucleotides line up with TRBD2. V dropped 5 bases and J dropped 1; count of bases not matched to a gene: 1. CDR1 and CDR2 from the germline V gene are SNHLY and FYNNEI. The CDR3 runs to 14 residues. As DNA, the CDR3 is TGTGCCAGCAGTCGACTAGCGGGCACAGATACGCAGTATTTT. This translates into CASSRLAGTDTQYF.

This clone was seen just once. The gene calls are TRBV5-5 and TRBJ1-5, with TRBD1 as a possible D gene (6 bases). V shed 4 bases and J shed 4 bases, with 18 bases lying between them. There are 16 residues in the CDR3. Germline CDR1 reads SGHKS; CDR2 reads YYEKEE (reference sequence). CDR3 coding DNA: TGTGCCAGCAGCCCAATAGTAGGGACACTAAATCAGCCCCAGCATTTT. Protein: CASSPIVGTLNQPQHF.

The rearrangement joins TRBV11-2 to TRBJ1-2; 11 nucleotides match TRBD1. CDR1 SGHAT and CDR2 FQNNGV come from the germline V gene. J lost 8 bases, V lost 5 bases, and 7 bases had no gene match. The CDR3 runs to 14 residues. The CDR3 nucleotides are TGTGCCAGCAGCCAGAGGGACAGGGGGATCGGCTACACCTTC. It encodes CASSQRDRGIGYTF.

The genes are TRBV6-4 and TRBJ2-3; tentative D call: TRBD2 (6 bases). Trimming took off 4 bases at V and 3 bases at J, with 8 bases between the two ends. Germline CDR1 and CDR2: MRHNA and SNTAGT. CDR3 length equals 13 residues. The CDR3 is CASSVGGTDTQYF. CDR3 bases: TGTGCCAGCAGTGTTGGAGGGACAGATACGCAGTATTTT.

In DNA, the CDR3 is TGTGCCACCAGCATTCGACAGAGAGCTAACTATGGCTACACCTTC. Its translation is CATSIRQRANYGYTF. The chain combines TRBV15 with TRBJ1-2; D may be TRBD1 (5 bases). The CDR3 length is 15 residues. The ends were cut back, 4 bases at V and 0 bases at J, with 12 bases in the middle. Germline CDR1 reads LNHNV; CDR2 reads YYDKDF (reference sequence).

The CDR3 is CASSSGAESTGELFF. The CDR3 coding sequence is TGTGCCAGCAGCTCAGGCGCCGAGAGCACCGGGGAGCTGTTTTTT. This chain links TRBV5-4 with TRBJ2-2; D is undetermined. Trimming cost V 3 bases and J 4 bases, with 13 bases left between them. CDR3 length: 15 residues. The germline CDR1 and CDR2 sequences are SGHNT and YYREEE (reference sequence).